The TCR beta chain under discussion was sequenced for a study of T cells after yellow fever vaccination. The study's findings and limits: The study found a weaker secondary response that peaked faster, day 5 versus 15.

Germline-derived CDR1 and CDR2 are MNHNS and SASEGT. V shed 0 bases and J shed 5 bases, with 10 bases lying between them. This CDR3 is built from 14 residues. TCRdb re-called the 5' RACE reads through MiXCR, storing one row per CDR3 protein. Of a few hundred thousand distinct CDR3 sequences detected, 6.8% appear once; the ten largest clones hold 15% to 20%. On this clonotype: Its antigen is not known.

V is TRBV6-1 and J is TRBJ2-5, with D unresolved. This sample comprised PBMCs, obtained more than 35 days after the first yellow fever vaccination. The TCR originated in a man aged 18 to 35 who received the YFV17D yellow fever vaccine. Written as DNA, the CDR3 is TGTGCCAGCAGTGAAGCGGGTATCTCGGAGACCCAGTACTTC. This sequence encodes CASSEAGISETQYF.